This is a list of T cell receptor beta chains from one sample in a study of beta chain features in type 1 diabetes. Here immunoSEQ multiplex PCR was the method, and the copy in TCRdb shows in-frame clones only, minus some. The sample records fewer than 25,000 clones, roughly three quarters being singletons. Sequencing was done on a sample of Tregs from blood. The receptors were gathered from a woman between 35 and 50 years old in good health. Each CDR3 is given with its conserved first and last residue. A D gene is named only where the DNA matches it firmly. For some rows the clone size is stated as once, few or many, or as a class when expanded; others skip it.

j_call v_call clone_size d_call cdr3_aa cdr3_nt
TRBJ2-7 TRBV7-8 NA TRBD2 CASSRRLAGGYYEQYF TGTGCCAGCAGCCGGAGACTAGCGGGGGGGTACTACGAGCAGTACTTC
TRBJ2-1 TRBV27 few NA CASRGLDGGVHEQFF TGTGCCAGCAGAGGTCTAGACGGAGGGGTCCATGAGCAGTTCTTC
TRBJ2-1 TRBV6-1 NA NA CASRDKPYNEQFF TGTGCCAGCCGAGACAAGCCCTACAATGAGCAGTTCTTC
TRBJ2-5 TRBV7-9 NA TRBD1 CASSSYRGRQTQYF TGTGCCAGCAGCTCGTACAGGGGGCGGCAGACCCAGTACTTC
TRBJ1-6 TRBV29-1 few TRBD1 CSVRFGTGNSPLHF TGCAGCGTACGATTCGGGACAGGGAATTCACCCCTCCACTTT
TRBJ2-1 TRBV2 NA TRBD2 CASSEAPGLALIEQFF TGTGCCAGCAGTGAAGCACCAGGACTAGCGTTGATTGAGCAGTTCTTC
TRBJ1-2 TRBV7-9 few TRBD1 CASSRGTGSGYTF TGTGCCAGCAGCCGGGGGACAGGATCTGGCTACACCTTC
TRBJ1-5 TRBV18 NA TRBD1 CASSRDRAHSNQPQHF TGTGCCAGCTCACGGGACAGGGCTCATAGCAATCAGCCCCAGCATTTT
TRBJ1-2 TRBV7-9 NA TRBD1 CASSSRRTGSAGYTF TGTGCCAGCAGCTCCCGCAGGACAGGGTCGGCTGGCTACACCTTC
TRBJ2-3 TRBV9 NA TRBD2 CASNLGASGALTDTQYF TGTGCCAGCAACCTGGGGGCTAGCGGGGCGCTCACAGATACGCAGTATTTT
TRBJ1-2 TRBV11-2 NA NA CASSYPGNYGYTF TGTGCCAGCAGCTACCCGGGAAACTATGGCTACACCTTC
TRBJ1-5 TRBV19 NA TRBD1 CASSGTVGQPQHF TGTGCCAGTAGTGGGACAGTGGGGCAGCCCCAGCATTTT
TRBJ2-5 TRBV5-4 few NA CASSLEPGRWETQYF TGTGCCAGCAGCTTGGAGCCAGGGCGTTGGGAGACCCAGTACTTC
TRBJ1-4 TRBV7-8 NA NA CASSQSWGRVKLFF TGTGCCAGCAGCCAATCGTGGGGCCGGGTAAAACTGTTTTTT
TRBJ2-7 TRBV7-2 NA NA CASSLGAGSYEQYF TGTGCCAGCAGCTTAGGGGCGGGCTCCTACGAGCAGTACTTC
TRBJ1-1 TRBV11-2 NA TRBD1 CASRSQGRTEAFF TGTGCCAGCAGGTCACAGGGGAGAACTGAAGCTTTCTTT
TRBJ2-1 TRBV6-5 NA TRBD2 CASHRGGSEYNEQFF TGTGCCAGCCACCGCGGGGGGTCAGAGTACAATGAGCAGTTCTTC
TRBJ2-1 TRBV5-1 NA NA CASSLSRGTEQLF TGCGCCAGCAGCCTTAGTCGGGGAACTGAGCAGCTCTTC
TRBJ2-1 TRBV29-1 NA NA CSVDLSRHSYNEQFF TGCAGCGTTGACCTTAGCCGTCACTCCTACAATGAGCAGTTCTTC
TRBJ2-1 TRBV7-9 NA TRBD2 CASSSGLAGSEQFF TGTGCCAGCAGCTCGGGACTAGCGGGGAGTGAGCAGTTCTTC
TRBJ2-1 TRBV2 few TRBD2 CASSDGREGEQFF TGTGCCAGCAGTGACGGTAGGGAGGGTGAGCAGTTCTTC
TRBJ2-5 TRBV5-6 NA NA CASSLIAGETQYF TGTGCCAGCAGCTTGATAGCCGGGGAGACCCAGTACTTC
TRBJ2-7 TRBV2 NA NA CASSVSNSYEQYF TGTGCCAGCAGTGTTAGCAACTCCTACGAGCAGTACTTC
TRBJ1-4 TRBV6-6 NA NA CASSYFGVREKLFF TGTGCCAGCAGTTACTTCGGGGTACGGGAAAAACTGTTTTTT
TRBJ2-5 TRBV6-5 once TRBD2 CASRIAGGPGETQYF TGTGCCAGCAGGATCGCGGGGGGGCCGGGAGAGACCCAGTACTTC
TRBJ1-4 TRBV7-2 NA NA CASSRAGAREKLFF TGTGCCAGCAGCCGAGCGGGGGCGCGCGAAAAACTGTTTTTT
TRBJ2-5 TRBV5-1 NA TRBD1 CASRGRTGQETQYF TGCGCCAGCAGAGGACGGACAGGACAAGAGACCCAGTACTTC
TRBJ2-3 TRBV9 NA TRBD2 CASSDGGGTDTQYF TGTGCCAGCAGCGACGGGGGGGGAACAGATACGCAGTATTTT
TRBJ1-3 TRBV27 few NA CASRSDGNTIYF TGTGCCAGCAGGAGTGATGGAAACACCATATATTTT
TRBJ1-1 TRBV7-6 NA NA CASSLTPEGSLNTEAFF TGTGCCAGCAGCTTAACGCCGGAGGGGAGTCTGAACACTGAAGCTTTCTTT
TRBJ2-7 TRBV18 NA NA CASSPTGNYEQYF TGTGCCAGCTCACCAACAGGGAACTACGAGCAGTACTTC
TRBJ2-7 TRBV13 NA TRBD1 CASSFIGTGYEQYF TGTGCCAGCAGCTTTATTGGGACAGGCTACGAGCAGTACTTC
TRBJ2-3 TRBV5-1 NA TRBD1 CASSNRGLNTDTQYF TGCGCCAGCAGCAACAGGGGGCTTAACACAGATACGCAGTATTTT
TRBJ2-7 TRBV6-5 few NA CASKNGDSYEQYF TGTGCCAGCAAGAACGGGGACTCCTACGAGCAGTACTTC
TRBJ2-1 TRBV5-1 NA TRBD2 CASSLVRGGYNEQFF TGCGCCAGCAGCTTGGTTCGCGGGGGCTACAATGAGCAGTTCTTC
TRBJ1-2 TRBV19 few NA CASTLKSTGLINYGYTF TGTGCCAGCACCTTAAAATCGACAGGCCTAATTAACTATGGCTACACCTTC
TRBJ2-2 TRBV2 once TRBD2 CASRAGAGTGELFF TGTGCCAGCAGAGCGGGGGCGGGCACCGGGGAGCTGTTTTTT
TRBJ1-5 TRBV29-1 NA TRBD1 CSVVLGTANQPQHF TGCAGCGTTGTCCTTGGGACAGCTAATCAGCCCCAGCATTTT
TRBJ1-1 TRBV4-2 NA NA CASSRNSDTEAFF TGTGCCAGCAGCCGTAATTCTGACACTGAAGCTTTCTTT
TRBJ2-1 TRBV25-1 NA TRBD1 CASSYRTGTGDNEQFF TGTGCCAGCAGTTATCGAACCGGGACAGGGGACAATGAGCAGTTCTTC
TRBJ1-3 TRBV2 NA NA CASTGSSGNTIYF TGTGCCAGCACAGGGTCCTCTGGAAACACCATATATTTT
TRBJ2-2 TRBV9 NA TRBD1 CASSPRDRGPHAGELFF TGTGCCAGCAGCCCTCGGGACAGGGGGCCTCACGCCGGGGAGCTGTTTTTT
TRBJ1-1 TRBV7-2 NA TRBD1 CASSLAGTVTEAFF TGTGCCAGCAGCTTGGCGGGGACAGTTACTGAAGCTTTCTTT
TRBJ1-4 TRBV19 NA TRBD1 CASRNPTGAGTNEKLFF TGTGCCAGTAGGAACCCGACAGGGGCGGGGACTAATGAAAAACTGTTTTTT
TRBJ2-2 TRBV19 NA NA CASSIDHRVSGELFF TGTGCCAGTAGTATAGACCACAGGGTCAGCGGGGAGCTGTTTTTT
TRBJ2-2 TRBV7-2 few NA CASSLGGVTGELFF TGTGCCAGCAGCTTAGGGGGGGTAACCGGGGAGCTGTTTTTT
TRBJ1-5 TRBV11-2 few NA CASSQNQGNQPQHF TGTGCCAGCAGCCAGAATCAGGGGAATCAGCCCCAGCATTTT
TRBJ2-1 TRBV5-4 NA NA CASSLTTGSTGNEQFF TGTGCCAGCAGCTTAACTACAGGGTCAACTGGGAATGAGCAGTTCTTC
TRBJ1-5 TRBV7-8 NA NA CASSNQGPQHF TGTGCCAGCAGCAACCAGGGGCCCCAGCATTTT
TRBJ1-2 TRBV10-3 NA TRBD1 CAISGGQGGGYTF TGTGCCATCAGTGGGGGACAGGGTGGTGGCTACACCTTC